Following are 29 T cell receptor beta chains from one sample sequenced in a study of blood T cell repertoires in COVID-19. TCRdb's table, derived via immunoSEQ multiplex PCR, lists solely in-frame clones and lacks some. Among 270,000 or so clones listed, 86% were seen once. Specimen: peripheral blood. These receptors were obtained from a young woman with COVID-19, enrolled during active disease.

The chain is built from TRBV7-9 and TRBJ1-2; perhaps TRBD1 as D (5 bases). The CDR3 has 13 residues. V gave up 5 bases and J gave up 4 bases, with 11 bases separating them. Germline lookup yields CDR1 SEHNR and CDR2 FQNEAQ (reference sequence). CDR3 DNA sequence: TGTGCCAGCAGCGTAACAGGCCCCTATGGCTACACCTTC. It is translated as CASSVTGPYGYTF.

The chain employs TRBV19 and TRBJ1-2; 9 nucleotides align to TRBD1. Germline V lookup: CDR1 LNHDA, CDR2 SQIVND (reference sequence). This CDR3 spans 12 amino acids. Trimming cost V 6 bases and J 5 bases; bases outside gene matches: 1. DNA for the CDR3: TGTGCCAGTAGACAGGGGGCGTATGGCTACACCTTC. Residues: CASRQGAYGYTF. The full variable domain, its missing parts supplied by reference TRBV19 and TRBJ1-2, is DGGITQSPKYLFRKEGQNVTLSCEQNLNHDAMYWYRQDPGQGLRLIYYSQIVNDFQKGDIAEGYSVSREKKESFPLTVTSAQKNPTAFYLCASRQGAYGYTFGSGTRLTVV.

The rearrangement joins TRBV28 to TRBJ2-1, with D possibly matching TRBD2 (6 bases). With 7 bases removed from V and 6 bases from J, the gap between germline ends came to 7 bases. This CDR3 has 11 residues. CDR1 and CDR2 (germline): MDHEN, SYDVKM. CDR3 nucleotide sequence: TGTGCCAGCACCGGGGGCAATGAGCAGTTCTTC. It codes for CASTGGNEQFF. The full variable domain, completed using reference TRBV28 and TRBJ2-1, is DVKVTQSSRYLVKRTGEKVFLECVQDMDHENMFWYRQDPGLGLRLIYFSYDVKMKEKGDIPEGYSVSREKKERFSLILESASTNQTSMYLCASTGGNEQFFGPGTRLTVL.

The CDR3 protein is CASSPLTGRNMNTEAFF. CDR3 DNA sequence: TGTGCCAGCAGCCCCCTGACAGGGAGAAACATGAACACTGAAGCTTTCTTT. The gene calls are TRBV7-9 and TRBJ1-1; 7 nucleotides match TRBD1. Trimming took 5 bases from V and 0 from J; bases not matched to a gene: 12. Germline loops: CDR1 SEHNR, CDR2 FQNEAQ (reference sequence). This CDR3 has 17 amino acids.

The CDR3 loop is CASSWAGNQPQHF. In nucleotides, the CDR3 is TGTGCCAGCAGTTGGGCAGGAAATCAGCCCCAGCATTTT. The chain combines TRBV6-5 with TRBJ1-5; D remains unclear. Trimming pared 4 bases from V and 4 bases from J, leaving 8 bases between. The CDR3 sequence is 13 residues long. Per the germline V gene, CDR1 is MNHEY and CDR2 is SVGAGI.

This clone showed up just a few times. This chain uses TRBV19 with TRBJ2-1; 11 bases match TRBD2. V lost 10 bases and J lost 6; bases outside the gene matches: 5. CDR1 is LNHDA, CDR2 SQIVND, per germline (reference sequence). This CDR3 is 13 amino acids long. This chain's CDR3 is CATTSGGINEQFF. CDR3 bases: TGTGCCACCACTAGCGGGGGTATCAATGAGCAGTTCTTC.

The V call is TRBV12-3 or TRBV12-4, the J call TRBJ2-7; D ambiguous. The ends were cut back, 4 bases at V and 7 bases at J, with 8 bases in the middle. This CDR3 is built from 11 residues. The CDR3 DNA reads as TGTGCCAGCAGTTCCGGGTGGGAGCAGTACTTC. It is translated as CASSSGWEQYF.

The V gene is TRBV5-1, the J gene TRBJ1-1; TRBD1 aligns across 9 bases. The CDR3 has 17 residues. Germline CDR1 reads SGHRS; CDR2 reads YFSETQ. Germline trimming cut 4 bases from V and 0 bases from J; bases unmatched to any gene: 10. CDR3: CASSTGTGPNMNTEAFF. CDR3 in DNA: TGCGCCAGCAGCACCGGGACAGGGCCTAATATGAACACTGAAGCTTTCTTT. The full variable domain, its missing parts supplied by reference TRBV5-1 and TRBJ1-1, is KAGVTQTPRYLIKTRGQQVTLSCSPISGHRSVSWYQQTPGQGLQFLFEYFSETQRNKGNFPGRFSGRQFSNSRSEMNVSTLELGDSALYLCASSTGTGPNMNTEAFFGQGTRLTVV.

The genes are TRBV25-1 and TRBJ2-3; TRBD1 might be the D (6 bases). The V gene's germline CDR1 is MGHDK and CDR2 SYGVNS. The CDR3 has 14 residues. The germline V and J ends were trimmed by 7 bases and 1 base, with 12 bases remaining between them. Here the CDR3 reads CASTRGGRTDTQYF. The CDR3 DNA reads as TGTGCCAGCACCCGAGGGGGACGCACAGATACGCAGTATTTT.

V is TRBV11-2 and J is TRBJ2-2, with D perhaps matching TRBD2 (7 bases). This CDR3 contains 17 residues. Germline CDR1 and CDR2: SGHAT and FQNNGV. With 1 base removed from V and 6 bases from J, the gap between germline ends came to 18 bases. The CDR3 loop is CASSLGGGGPQAGELFF. DNA for the CDR3: TGTGCCAGCAGCTTAGGGGGCGGGGGCCCACAGGCCGGGGAGCTGTTTTTT.

This clone was seen just once. This sequence joins TRBV6-4 and TRBJ2-2; the D gene is possibly TRBD1 (5 bases). The CDR3 length is 16 residues. Per the germline V gene, CDR1 is MRHNA and CDR2 is SNTAGT. The V end lost 0 bases, the J end lost 4 bases, and 12 bases lay between the germline ends. The chain's CDR3 is CASSDSTVLPTGELFF. The CDR3 DNA reads TGTGCCAGCAGTGACTCGACAGTTCTGCCCACCGGGGAGCTGTTTTTT.

J is TRBJ1-2 and V is TRBV14, with D unresolved. The CDR3 is 16 residues long. V lost 0 bases and J 1 base, leaving 12 bases between the germline ends. In germline, CDR1 is SGHDN, CDR2 FVKESK. The CDR3 DNA sequence: TGTGCCAGCAGCCAAGATAACACCAACGTTAACTATGGCTACACCTTC. Translating it yields CASSQDNTNVNYGYTF.

This clone was detected only a few times. The chain combines TRBV5-4 with TRBJ1-1; D may be TRBD1 (5 bases). Trimming pared 0 bases from V and 4 bases from J, leaving 13 bases between. The CDR3 covers 15 residues. Germline V gene lookup returns CDR1 SGHNT and CDR2 YYREEE (reference sequence). CDR3 coding DNA: TGTGCCAGCAGCTTGGGTCCGGGGGTCATCACTGAAGCTTTCTTT. The encoded protein is CASSLGPGVITEAFF.

The V gene is TRBV2, the J gene TRBJ2-1; D not resolved. The ends were cut back, 4 bases at V and 7 bases at J, with 20 bases in the middle. The CDR3 totals 16 residues. The germline V gene has CDR1 SNHLY and CDR2 FYNNEI. The CDR3 coding sequence is TGTGCCAGCAGTGGAATGGGCGAGTCCCGAAAAAATGAGCAGTTCTTC. Protein product: CASSGMGESRKNEQFF. The entire variable domain, with the rest obtained from reference TRBV2 and TRBJ2-1, is as follows: EPEVTQTPSHQVTQMGQEVILRCVPISNHLYFYWYRQILGQKVEFLVSFYNNEISEKSEIFDDQFSVERPDGSNFTLKIRSTKLEDSAMYFCASSGMGESRKNEQFFGPGTRLTVL.

The CDR3 region is CASTQRDNTEAFF. As DNA, the CDR3 is TGTGCCAGCACCCAGCGGGATAACACTGAAGCTTTCTTT. J is TRBJ1-1 and V is TRBV6-6, with D uncertain. Germline V gene lookup returns CDR1 MNHNY and CDR2 SVGAGI (reference sequence). Trimming took 7 bases from V and 2 from J, leaving 11 bases between them. The CDR3 runs to 13 residues.

The gene calls are TRBV29-1 and TRBJ1-2; D call uncertain. V lost 4 bases, J lost 4 bases, and 7 bases lay in between. Germline values: CDR1 SQVTM, CDR2 ANQGSEA. The CDR3 consists of 11 residues. This CDR3 is CSVARSYGYTF. The CDR3 bases are TGCAGCGTTGCCAGGTCCTATGGCTACACCTTC.

To note about this clone: Other DNA sequences within the sample encode an identical CDR3. The chain joins TRBV27 to TRBJ1-2; D is uncertain. Looked up from germline, CDR1 is MNHEY and CDR2 is SMNVEV (reference sequence). V lost 2 bases, J lost 3 bases, and 10 bases lay in between. The length of the CDR3 is 14 residues. The CDR3 bases are TGTGCCAGCAGTTTAAGCGGAGGGCACTATGGCTACACCTTC. This encodes CASSLSGGHYGYTF.

The V call is TRBV28, the J call TRBJ1-4; 10 positions agree with TRBD1. This CDR3 has 15 residues. Trimming removed 4 bases from V and 7 bases from J; junction bases left unmatched: 6. The germline gives CDR1 MDHEN, CDR2 SYDVKM. The CDR3 nucleotides read TGTGCCAGCAGTTCGACAGGGGGCTTTAGTGAAAAACTGTTTTTT. It yields the protein CASSSTGGFSEKLFF.

This clone was detected only a few times. The J gene is TRBJ2-2, the V gene TRBV7-8; 7 bases fit TRBD1. The germline CDR1 and CDR2 sequences are SGHVS and FQNEAQ. The CDR3 is 16 amino acids. The V and J ends lost 2 bases and 2 bases, in that order; junction bases with no gene match: 5. The CDR3 loop reads CASSLFEGANTGELFF. The CDR3 coding sequence is TGTGCCAGCAGCTTATTTGAGGGGGCAAACACCGGGGAGCTGTTTTTT.

The V call is TRBV24-1, the J call TRBJ2-2, with 9 bases aligning to TRBD1. The trim removed 4 bases at V and 2 bases at J, leaving 4 bases unmatched. The CDR3 sequence is 16 residues long. Germline assignment: CDR1 KGHDR and CDR2 SFDVKD. The CDR3 region has the DNA TGTGCCACCAGTGAAACGGGACAGGGCAACACCGGGGAGCTGTTTTTT. Protein product: CATSETGQGNTGELFF.

The chain carries TRBV11-3 and TRBJ2-1, with 9 positions matching TRBD1. V shed 4 bases, J shed 0 bases, and the junction held 1 base outside the gene matches. The CDR3 totals 15 residues. Per germline, CDR1 SGHNT and CDR2 YENEEA. CDR3 in DNA: TGTGCCAGCAGCTCGGGACAGGGCTCCTACAATGAGCAGTTCTTC. Residues: CASSSGQGSYNEQFF.

The rearrangement links TRBV7-9 to TRBJ2-1; 7 bases agree with TRBD1. The V gene end was trimmed by 2 bases and the J gene end by 3 bases; junction bases not matched to a gene: 7. Germline lookup yields CDR1 SEHNR and CDR2 FQNEAQ (reference sequence). This CDR3 is 16 amino acids long. The CDR3 bases are TGTGCCAGCAGCTTATGGGACAGACCCCACTACAATGAGCAGTTCTTC. Its translation is CASSLWDRPHYNEQFF.

In DNA form, the CDR3 reads TGTGCCAGCAGCCACTTCCGCGTCCCCTACAATGAGCAGTTCTTC. Encoded protein: CASSHFRVPYNEQFF. The rearrangement uses TRBV14 and TRBJ2-1, with no clear D. V shed 3 bases and J shed 2 bases, with 11 bases lying between them. The CDR3 length is 15 residues. The V gene's germline CDR1 is SGHDN and CDR2 FVKESK.

The V call is TRBV6-5, the J call TRBJ2-5, with 7 bases lining up with TRBD2. The CDR3 is 13 residues long. V was clipped by 5 bases and J by 5 bases; unmatched bases: 5. The germline V gene has CDR1 MNHEY and CDR2 SVGAGI. In nucleotides, the CDR3 is TGTGCCAGCAGTCCGGGGCGGGGGGAGACCCAGTACTTC. This gives the protein CASSPGRGETQYF.

This chain uses TRBV3-1 (or the pseudogene TRBV3-2) with TRBJ1-1; D is unclear. CDR3 length: 12 amino acids. CDR1 and CDR2 from the germline V gene are LGHDT and YNNKEL (reference sequence). V was clipped by 7 bases and J by 7 bases, with 13 bases between them. In DNA, the CDR3 is TGTGCCAGCACCTCGAGAAACGGTGAAGCTTTCTTT. It codes for CASTSRNGEAFF.

The chain carries TRBV3-1 (or the pseudogene TRBV3-2) and TRBJ1-2; 8 nucleotides line up with TRBD1. The germline V gene has CDR1 LGHDT and CDR2 YNNKEL (reference sequence). Trimming removed 5 bases from V and 4 bases from J; junction bases left unmatched: 6. The CDR3 consists of 14 residues. The CDR3 DNA is TGTGCCAGCAGCGGGACTGGACAGGGCTATGGCTACACCTTC. Its protein is CASSGTGQGYGYTF.

As concerns this clone: The sample carries other DNA sequences with the same CDR3. This chain connects TRBV18 to TRBJ1-6, with D possibly TRBD1 on 5 matching bases. The germline V gene has CDR1 KGHSH and CDR2 LQKENI. This CDR3 comprises 13 residues. The V end lost 2 bases, the J end lost 8 bases, and 7 bases lay between the germline ends. The CDR3 DNA follows: TGTGCCAGCTCACCAGGGGGGGATTCACCCCTCCACTTT. Its protein is CASSPGGDSPLHF.

This chain connects TRBV24-1 to TRBJ2-3, with 16 bases matching TRBD2. The germline gives CDR1 KGHDR, CDR2 SFDVKD. The CDR3 is 17 amino acids. The ends lost 9 bases at V and 4 bases at J; junction bases unmatched: 9. CDR3 loop: CATAPGLAGGRADTQYF. CDR3 coding DNA: TGTGCCACCGCCCCGGGACTAGCGGGGGGGCGGGCAGATACGCAGTATTTT.

The chain employs TRBV19 and TRBJ2-1, with D perhaps matching TRBD2 (6 bases). Per germline, CDR1 LNHDA and CDR2 SQIVND (reference sequence). The CDR3 contains 12 residues. V lost 5 bases, J lost 6 bases, and 8 bases lay in between. The CDR3 loop is CASSVGGNEQFF. The CDR3, as DNA: TGTGCCAGTAGTGTCGGGGGCAATGAGCAGTTCTTC.